This T cell receptor (beta chain) is from a study of blood T cell repertoires in COVID-19. Overall study context: The study drew acute and convalescent COVID-19 samples from the United States, Italy and Spain.

Generated by immunoSEQ multiplex PCR, the TCRdb table keeps only in-frame clones and is missing some. The top ten clones hold around 1.9% of a sample with 350,000 to 450,000 clones, around 87% of them seen once. This clone was recorded only once. This receptor was identified in a man aged 35-49 years in a cohort exposed to, infected with or recovered from COVID-19 (not recorded which). Sequencing was done on a sample of PBMCs or T cells enriched from blood (not recorded which).

Here the CDR3 DNA reads TGTGCCAGCAGCAGCGACAGGGCCTCCTACGAGCAGTACTTC. Translating it yields CASSSDRASYEQYF. V usage is TRBV5-5 and J usage is TRBJ2-7; TRBD1 aligns across 7 bases. V dropped 4 bases and J dropped 0; count of bases not matched to a gene: 4. Germline V gives CDR1 SGHKS, CDR2 YYEKEE (reference sequence). This CDR3 region has 14 residues.